One and the same sample provided the 10 T cell receptor beta chains below, sequenced in a study of blood T cell repertoires in COVID-19. TCRdb keeps only in-frame clones here, not all; method: immunoSEQ multiplex PCR. The sample has some 45,000 clones, about 86% seen once. Specimen: peripheral blood. These receptor sequences come from a human donor in a cohort sampled during active COVID-19.

The chain's CDR3 is CATREQAVSRGSYGYTF. As DNA, the CDR3 is TGTGCCACCAGAGAACAGGCGGTTAGTCGCGGTTCCTATGGCTACACCTTC. V is TRBV24-1 and J is TRBJ1-2; D may be TRBD1 (5 bases). V lost 7 bases and J 4 bases, leaving 24 bases between the germline ends. The CDR3 sequence is 17 residues long. From germline, CDR1 is KGHDR and CDR2 SFDVKD.

V and J are TRBV5-1 and TRBJ1-2; D is undetermined. This CDR3 spans 15 amino acids. With 0 bases removed from V and 1 base from J, the gap between germline ends came to 10 bases. Looked up from germline, CDR1 is SGHRS and CDR2 is YFSETQ. CDR3 region: CASSLGASLNYGYTF. As DNA, the CDR3 is TGCGCCAGCAGCTTGGGGGCCTCCCTTAACTATGGCTACACCTTC. The whole variable domain, remainder taken from reference TRBV5-1 and TRBJ1-2, is KAGVTQTPRYLIKTRGQQVTLSCSPISGHRSVSWYQQTPGQGLQFLFEYFSETQRNKGNFPGRFSGRQFSNSRSEMNVSTLELGDSALYLCASSLGASLNYGYTFGSGTRLTVV.

The chain carries TRBV2 and TRBJ1-6, with TRBD1 matching over 8 bases. CDR1 and CDR2 from the germline V gene are SNHLY and FYNNEI. V gave up 4 bases and J gave up 9 bases; unmatched junction bases: 5. This CDR3 is 14 amino acids long. CDR3 loop: CASSARQGASPLHF. In DNA form, the CDR3 reads TGTGCCAGCAGTGCTCGGCAGGGGGCTTCACCCCTCCACTTT.

CDR3 coding DNA: TGCGCCAGCAGCCCCGGAGGAATGGGTGAAAAACTGTTTTTT. This gives the protein CASSPGGMGEKLFF. This chain links TRBV5-1 with TRBJ1-4; D is unresolved. Trimming removed 4 bases at V and 7 bases at J, with 14 bases between. The CDR3 is made up of 14 amino acids. Germline CDR1 reads SGHRS; CDR2 reads YFSETQ. The full variable domain, completed using reference TRBV5-1 and TRBJ1-4, is KAGVTQTPRYLIKTRGQQVTLSCSPISGHRSVSWYQQTPGQGLQFLFEYFSETQRNKGNFPGRFSGRQFSNSRSEMNVSTLELGDSALYLCASSPGGMGEKLFFGSGTQLSVL.

The V and J genes are TRBV5-1 and TRBJ2-3; TRBD2 matches at 9 bases. The CDR3 totals 15 residues. V gave up 2 bases and J gave up 6 bases; unmatched junction bases: 7. Germline V CDR1 and CDR2: SGHRS, YFSETQ. CDR3 region: CASSFRRGGEDTQYF. CDR3 DNA: TGCGCCAGCAGCTTCAGGCGGGGGGGCGAGGATACGCAGTATTTT.

This clone was seen a single time. The V gene is TRBV30, the J gene TRBJ1-2, with 7 bases aligning to TRBD1. The CDR3 has 14 amino acids. The germline V gene has CDR1 GTSNPN and CDR2 SVGIG (reference sequence). V shed 8 bases and J 2 bases; nucleotides not matched to a gene: 11. The CDR3 nucleotides read TGTGCCAGAGGCCGGGACAGCGAGAACTATGGCTACACCTTC. It translates to CARGRDSENYGYTF.

The chain uses TRBV5-5 and TRBJ1-2; 10 nucleotides line up with TRBD1. Looked up from germline, CDR1 is SGHKS and CDR2 is YYEKEE (reference sequence). With 3 bases clipped from V and 3 bases from J, the junction kept 8 bases outside the gene matches. The CDR3 has 16 residues. CDR3 protein: CASSSRLGTGDYGYTF. Here the CDR3 DNA reads TGTGCCAGCAGCTCGCGGTTAGGGACAGGGGACTATGGCTACACCTTC.

The J gene is TRBJ2-3, the V gene TRBV11-2; the D gene is possibly TRBD2 (6 bases). CDR3 length: 14 amino acids. Trimming took 4 bases from V and 7 from J, leaving 15 bases between them. Germline-derived CDR1 and CDR2 are SGHAT and FQNNGV. DNA of the CDR3: TGTGCCAGCAGCTCTCTAGCGATTAGGAATACGCAGTATTTT. Amino acids: CASSSLAIRNTQYF.

The gene calls are TRBV7-2 and TRBJ1-4; tentative D call: TRBD1 (6 bases). The CDR3 spans 17 residues. Trimming left V 4 bases short and J 0 bases short, with 15 bases between. Germline lookup yields CDR1 SGHTA and CDR2 FQGNSA. The CDR3 sequence is CASSYTGTLTTNEKLFF. CDR3 coding DNA: TGTGCCAGCAGCTACACAGGGACACTAACAACTAATGAAAAACTGTTTTTT.

The chain couples TRBV15 to TRBJ2-6; TRBD1 agrees at 8 bases. The germline CDR1 and CDR2 sequences are LNHNV and YYDKDF (reference sequence). The length of the CDR3 is 19 residues. The V gene end was trimmed by 2 bases and the J gene end by 4 bases; junction bases not matched to a gene: 13. CDR3 nucleotides: TGTGCCACCAGCAGACACCGGGACAGGTTATTAGGCGGGGCCAACGTCCTGACTTTC. Translated, it gives CATSRHRDRLLGGANVLTF.